Reported below is one T cell receptor (beta chain). The antigen remains undetermined. Trimming took 4 bases from V and 4 from J; bases not matched to a gene: 14. CDR1 SGDLS and CDR2 YYNGEE come from the germline V gene. CDR3 length equals 16 residues. These data are taken from a study of OX40 agonist ivuxolimab in advanced cancers. On the study more broadly: Dose-escalation cases comprised hepatocellular carcinoma, melanoma, renal cell or head and neck cancer. Treatment received earlier with anti-PD-1, anti-PD-L1 or anti-CTLA-4 agents was allowed, and more than 35% had some. Overall study findings and caveats: At 0.1 to 3.0 mg/kg and by week 6, CD4+ and CD8+ T cells in the blood had expanded clonally. Among some nonresponders, normalized T-cell clonal expansion was also low.

Here immunoSEQ multiplex PCR was the method, and the copy in TCRdb shows in-frame clones only, minus some. The data show 60,000 to 65,000 clones, with 80% to 90% seen just once and 10% to 12% held by the top ten. The V gene is TRBV9, the J gene TRBJ2-7; the match to TRBD2 covers 7 bases. Here the sequenced sample was CD4+ or CD8+ T cells sorted from blood, taken in a trial of the OX40 agonist ivuxolimab. This receptor was taken from an adult with an advanced solid tumor such as melanoma, head and neck, liver or kidney cancer. CDR3 region: CASSLGVGGGPYEQYF. The CDR3 DNA reads TGTGCCAGCAGCTTAGGGGTTGGCGGGGGACCTTACGAGCAGTACTTC.